This T cell receptor beta chain was captured in a study of T cells after yellow fever vaccination. Broader study findings: Boosting was followed by the reappearance of most primary-vaccination clones (about 96% CD4, about 89% CD8). Peaking on day 5 versus 15, the secondary response was faster but weaker.

Between the trimmed V and J ends, which lost 1 base and 8 bases, there was a span of 12 bases. Germline CDR1 is LGHNA and CDR2 is YSLEER. This CDR3 comprises 14 residues. Remarks on this clonotype: The antigen is unknown.

TCRdb reprocessed the 5' RACE reads with MiXCR, giving one entry per CDR3 protein. The profile shows roughly 340,000 distinct CDR3 sequences, around 4.1% of them singletons. Sequenced here: PBMCs, sampled 5 days after the yellow fever booster vaccination. This receptor was taken from a man aged 18 to 29 who received the YFV17D yellow fever vaccine. The chain combines TRBV4-3 with TRBJ2-1, with a tentative D call TRBD1 (5 bases). The CDR3 bases are TGCGCCAGCAGCCAAGTTACTGGGGCCGATGAGCAGTTCTTC. Its protein is CASSQVTGADEQFF.